The rows below give T cell receptor beta chains drawn from one sample of a study of blood T cell repertoires in COVID-19. The assay was immunoSEQ multiplex PCR, and TCRdb's table has in-frame clones only and misses some. The sample carries more than 150,000 clones, around 82% recorded once. Sequencing was carried out using peripheral blood. The receptors stem from a young man with active or convalescent COVID-19. The CDR3 runs from the conserved cysteine through the conserved F or W. The D gene is left open where the match is weak.

V gene	D gene	J gene	CDR3 protein
TRBV4-2	-	TRBJ2-7	CASSNRGSSYEQYF
TRBV7-7	TRBD1	TRBJ2-1	CASSSGTGTYNEQFF
TRBV2	-	TRBJ2-2	CASSPRPAWGELFF
TRBV4-3	-	TRBJ1-5	CASSQDPSPGGQPQHF
TRBV27	-	TRBJ1-1	CASSRRGNTEAFF
TRBV5-1	-	TRBJ1-2	CASSLIQANYGYTF
TRBV14	-	TRBJ1-2	CASSQDLQPTYGYTF
TRBV14	TRBD1	TRBJ1-2	CASSHRISGTASNYGYTF
TRBV6-5	TRBD2	TRBJ2-3	CASSYSGSGRTDTQYF
TRBV3-1/TRBV3-2	TRBD2	TRBJ2-5	CASSQASGGHKTQYF
TRBV24-1	TRBD2	TRBJ2-3	CATSDLAGLSTDTQYF
TRBV3-1/TRBV3-2	-	TRBJ1-6	CASSQAERWNSPLHF